This T cell receptor beta chain was sequenced for a study of long-term antiretroviral therapy in people with HIV. Broader study findings: The blood, collected between about 2004 and 2017, was possibly taken under older ART regimens. Clonotypes expanded prior to ART showed repertoire dominance at all sampled time points.

Germline-derived CDR1 and CDR2 are MRHNA and SNTAGT. CDR3 length equals 15 residues. The V and J ends lost 3 bases and 7 bases, in that order; junction bases with no gene match: 9. Worth noting for this clone: Its antigen remains unknown.

Researchers ran immunoSEQ v3.0 at survey level. Generated by immunoSEQ multiplex PCR, the TCRdb table keeps only in-frame clones and is missing some. The sample has some 25,000 clones; 80% to 85% are singletons. The rearrangement joins TRBV6-4 to TRBJ1-2; 9 bases map to TRBD1. The sample in question was unsorted PBMCs, obtained around 4.2 years after starting antiretroviral therapy. The TCR sequence derives from a man aged 25-45 years with HIV. The CDR3 nucleotides are TGTGCCAGCAGTGAACCCAGAGGACAGGGGTGTGGCTACACCTTC. It is translated as CASSEPRGQGCGYTF.